The entry that follows covers one T cell receptor beta chain sequence. The antigen remains undetermined. Profiling relied on immunoSEQ multiplex PCR, and the TCRdb table lists in-frame clones only, not all of them. The sample shows tens of thousands of clones, about 88% of them seen only once. Trimming removed 3 bases from V and 5 bases from J; junction bases left unmatched: 2. CDR3 length: 12 amino acids. Per germline, CDR1 GTSNPN and CDR2 SVGIG (reference sequence). It was autoimmune disease history or systemic immunosuppression that excluded patients. Blood sampling took place at baseline, cycle 4 day 1, and cycle 7 day 1. This record comes from a study of OX40 agonist ivuxolimab in advanced cancers. The overall study: A partial response was reached by three patients: one with hepatocellular carcinoma and two with cutaneous melanoma.

Study outcomes and limitations: At 0.1 to 3.0 mg/kg and by week 6, clonal expansion occurred in CD4+ and CD8+ blood T cells.

This sequence originates from an adult with an advanced solid tumor such as melanoma, head and neck, liver or kidney cancer. This chain links TRBV30 with TRBJ2-7; 9 nucleotides line up with TRBD1. The sample here was CD4+ or CD8+ T cells sorted from blood, taken in a trial of the OX40 agonist ivuxolimab. Here the CDR3 DNA reads TGTGCCTGGAGGGGGGACAGGGACGAGCAGTACTTC. Translating gives CAWRGDRDEQYF.